What follows is one T cell receptor (beta chain) and its context. TCRdb reprocessed the reads with MiXCR, giving one entry per CDR3 protein. Among 250,000 to 300,000 distinct CDR3 sequences, roughly 24% were seen once, and the ten largest hold approximately 13%. This sample was included in a study of T cell repertoires in cytomegalovirus infection. Study overall: The public TCR beta signatures pointed to both CMV infection and matching HLA type.

Germline CDR1 and CDR2: SGHAT and FQNNGV. The CDR3 loop spans 16 amino acids. V dropped 5 bases and J dropped 3; count of bases not matched to a gene: 6. Sequencing was performed on PBMCs. V usage is TRBV11-2 and J usage is TRBJ2-1; TRBD2 matches at 11 bases. The sequence was obtained from a human donor in good health (CMV status not recorded). Some clones in this sample may be carry-over from other donors' samples. In nucleotides, the CDR3 is TGTGCCAGCAGCCCCGGTCTAGCGGGGGGCTACAATGAGCAGTTCTTC. Translation: CASSPGLAGGYNEQFF.